Reported below is one TCR beta chain. Its antigen is unidentified. This sample is part of a study of cytomegalovirus exposure and HLA in healthy donors. The study, taken as a whole, reports: Overall, approximately 150 TCR beta chains were annotated as cytomegalovirus-associated. Later analysis showed TCR association rates varying by HLA locus, highest for DRB1 and lowest for HLA-C. From TCR beta sequences, most subjects' HLA-A and HLA-B alleles were reportedly predicted accurately.

The PCR ran on 60 Vbeta and 13 Jbeta primers. Sequencing used immunoSEQ multiplex PCR; TCRdb keeps in-frame clones, though not all of them. The repertoire holds 90,000 to 140,000 clones, with under 85% as singletons. Per germline, CDR1 SGHNT and CDR2 YYREEE (reference sequence). This CDR3 is built from 15 residues. Trimming removed 4 bases at V and 7 bases at J, with 20 bases between. The TCR originated in a man between 18 and 29 years old in good health and CMV-seronegative. Sequenced: PBMCs. The genes are TRBV5-4 and TRBJ1-1, with a weak D call TRBD1 (5 bases). CDR3 sequence reads: CASSGVDLTVSEAFF. DNA of the CDR3: TGTGCCAGCAGCGGGGTAGACCTGACAGTAAGTGAAGCTTTCTTT.